A single sample gave rise to the 22 T cell receptor beta chains below, sequenced in a study of OX40 agonist ivuxolimab in advanced cancers. Produced via immunoSEQ multiplex PCR; TCRdb's table is partial and in-frame only. The sample records fewer than 45,000 clones, 70% to 90% being singletons. The specimen was CD4+ or CD8+ T cells sorted from blood, collected in a trial of the OX40 agonist ivuxolimab. The receptor set was obtained from an adult with an advanced solid tumor such as melanoma, head and neck, liver or kidney cancer.

The sample holds one count of this clone. The rearrangement joins TRBV4-3 to TRBJ1-3, with a tentative D call TRBD1 (5 bases). Trimming left V 1 base short and J 2 bases short, with 9 bases between. Germline values: CDR1 LGHNA, CDR2 YSLEER. This CDR3 has 15 amino acids. This CDR3 reads CASSQGPRAGNTIYF. CDR3 coding DNA: TGCGCCAGCAGCCAAGGACCCAGGGCTGGAAACACCATATATTTT.

CDR3 residues: CASSFLGGRSTYGYTF. The CDR3 bases are TGTGCCAGCAGTTTTTTGGGGGGGCGCTCTACCTATGGCTACACCTTC. The chain employs TRBV28 and TRBJ1-2; weak D call: TRBD1 (6 bases). The CDR3 is made up of 16 amino acids. Germline values: CDR1 MDHEN, CDR2 SYDVKM. The V gene lost 3 bases and the J gene lost 4 bases, with 18 bases spanning the gap.

The chain is built from TRBV9 and TRBJ2-2; D is ambiguous. CDR1 is SGDLS, CDR2 YYNGEE, per germline. Trimming took 0 bases from V and 4 from J, leaving 4 bases between them. The CDR3 contains 13 residues. The CDR3 region is CASSVVTTGELFF. As DNA, the CDR3 is TGTGCCAGCAGCGTAGTCACCACCGGGGAGCTGTTTTTT.

V usage is TRBV6-5 and J usage is TRBJ1-6, with a tentative D call TRBD1 (6 bases). Between the trimmed V and J ends, which lost 2 bases and 10 bases, there was a span of 12 bases. Germline V gene lookup returns CDR1 MNHEY and CDR2 SVGAGI. This CDR3 contains 14 residues. The CDR3 is CASSYNRVESPLHF. The CDR3 bases are TGTGCCAGCAGTTACAACAGGGTCGAATCACCCCTCCACTTT.

The chain uses TRBV11-2 and TRBJ2-7; no firm D call. The V end was cut by 2 bases, the J end by 4 bases, with 3 bases between. The CDR3 has 11 residues. Germline V lookup: CDR1 SGHAT, CDR2 FQNNGV. The CDR3 DNA reads as TGTGCCAGCAGCTTAATGTACGAGCAGTACTTC. It codes for CASSLMYEQYF.

This clone appeared a single time. The rearrangement links TRBV4-1 to TRBJ1-6; 7 bases align to TRBD1. CDR1 MGHRA and CDR2 YSYEKL come from the germline V gene. J was trimmed by 1 base and V by 4 bases; bases with no gene match: 10. The CDR3 spans 18 residues. In DNA form, the CDR3 reads TGCGCCAGCAGCCCAGTAGGAACAGGGGTATCCTATAATTCACCCCTCCACTTT. Protein sequence: CASSPVGTGVSYNSPLHF.

The V gene is TRBV5-1, the J gene TRBJ2-7; D is uncertain. The CDR3 totals 13 residues. V was clipped by 3 bases and J by 0 bases, with 7 bases between them. Germline CDR1 SGHRS, CDR2 YFSETQ. CDR3 sequence (DNA): TGCGCCAGCAGCTCGAAAGCCTCCTACGAGCAGTACTTC. Its protein product is CASSSKASYEQYF.

The chain links TRBV11-3 to TRBJ2-7; 7 bases are shared with TRBD1. The germline CDR1 and CDR2 sequences are SGHNT and YENEEA. Trimming at V came to 1 base and at J to 5 bases, leaving 8 bases not matched to a gene. CDR3 length equals 15 residues. The CDR3 loop is CASSLGGQVSDEQYF. The CDR3 DNA reads as TGTGCCAGCAGCTTAGGCGGACAGGTATCTGACGAGCAGTACTTC.

The CDR3 DNA sequence: TGTGCCAGCAGCTTAGGACAGGGGGCCGAGACCCAGTACTTC. The encoded protein is CASSLGQGAETQYF. J is TRBJ2-5 and V is TRBV7-2, with TRBD1 matching 10 bases. Germline CDR1 and CDR2: SGHTA and FQGNSA. CDR3 length equals 14 residues. The J segment lost 5 bases and the V segment lost 1 base, leaving 1 base of the junction unmatched.

V gene TRBV5-1 combines with J gene TRBJ2-6; D could derive from TRBD1 or TRBD2 (5 bases each). The CDR3 consists of 15 residues. Germline V gene sequence: CDR1 SGHRS, CDR2 YFSETQ. Trimming removed 8 bases from V and 0 bases from J, with 12 bases in between. The CDR3 DNA follows: TGCGCCAGTACGGGGCTAAGCTCTGGGGCCAACGTCCTGACTTTC. Translated, it gives CASTGLSSGANVLTF.

The rearrangement links TRBV19 to TRBJ2-2; D unclear. The CDR3 totals 13 residues. CDR1 and CDR2 (germline): LNHDA, SQIVND (reference sequence). The V gene lost 5 bases and the J gene lost 7 bases, with 11 bases spanning the gap. CDR3 amino acids: CASSSGFIGELFF. The DNA for the CDR3 is TGTGCCAGTAGTTCCGGCTTTATCGGGGAGCTGTTTTTT.

This clone was picked up one time. The chain combines TRBV4-2 with TRBJ1-2; D call uncertain. The CDR3 totals 16 residues. V was clipped by 1 base and J by 8 bases, with 20 bases between them. Germline V lookup: CDR1 LGHNA, CDR2 YNFKEQ. Here the CDR3 reads CASSQGTAANQEGYTF. The CDR3 coding sequence is TGTGCCAGCAGCCAAGGCACAGCGGCGAACCAGGAGGGCTACACCTTC.

The V and J genes are TRBV5-4 and TRBJ2-3, with a tentative D call TRBD1 (5 bases). CDR3 length: 16 residues. The V end was cut by 3 bases, the J end by 0 bases, with 14 bases between. CDR1 SGHNT and CDR2 YYREEE come from the germline V gene (reference sequence). The CDR3 region is CASSSGRDRSTDTQYF. The DNA for the CDR3 is TGTGCCAGCAGCTCTGGGCGAGACAGAAGCACAGATACGCAGTATTTT.

The chain recombines TRBV20-1 with TRBJ2-5; D possibly matches TRBD1 or TRBD2 (6 bases each). Germline V lookup: CDR1 DFQATT, CDR2 SNEGSKA (reference sequence). The CDR3 is 11 residues long. V was clipped by 6 bases and J by 5 bases, with 10 bases between them. CDR3 coding DNA: TGCAGTGCCACAGGGAGGGAGACCCAGTACTTC. Translating gives CSATGRETQYF.

The chain joins TRBV5-6 to TRBJ2-1; 9 bases align to TRBD1. V shed 4 bases and J 3 bases; nucleotides not matched to a gene: 5. This CDR3 has 15 residues. From germline, CDR1 is SGHDT and CDR2 YYEEEE. In nucleotides, the CDR3 is TGTGCCAGCAGCCTGCGGGACAGGGACTACAATGAGCAGTTCTTC. It specifies CASSLRDRDYNEQFF. Filled out from reference TRBV5-6 and TRBJ2-1, the complete variable domain reads DAGVTQSPTHLIKTRGQQVTLRCSPKSGHDTVSWYQQALGQGPQFIFQYYEEEERQRGNFPDRFSGHQFPNYSSELNVNALLLGDSALYLCASSLRDRDYNEQFFGPGTRLTVL.

This chain joins TRBV15 and TRBJ1-1; D may be TRBD1 (6 bases). The CDR3 length is 13 residues. Germline lookup yields CDR1 LNHNV and CDR2 YYDKDF (reference sequence). V lost 5 bases to trimming and J lost 4 bases, with 11 bases between them. CDR3 in amino acids: CATSAGHLTEAFF. The CDR3 DNA reads as TGTGCCACCAGCGCGGGACATCTCACTGAAGCTTTCTTT.

The gene calls are TRBV10-3 and TRBJ2-3; D not resolved. In germline, CDR1 is ENHRY, CDR2 SYGVKD. Trimming left V 4 bases short and J 0 bases short, with 11 bases between. CDR3 length: 15 amino acids. The CDR3 DNA sequence: TGTGCCATCAGTGGGGGTACGTCGAGCACAGATACGCAGTATTTT. Translation: CAISGGTSSTDTQYF.

The V gene is TRBV20-1, the J gene TRBJ1-3; perhaps TRBD1 as D (6 bases). Germline loops: CDR1 DFQATT, CDR2 SNEGSKA (reference sequence). This CDR3 region has 11 residues. The CDR3 loop is CSGGFGNTIYF. CDR3 in DNA: TGCAGCGGGGGCTTTGGAAACACCATATATTTT.

This chain connects TRBV7-6 to TRBJ2-3; 9 bases are a match to TRBD2. With V trimmed by 2 bases and J by 2 bases, 5 bases remained unmatched. Germline V gene sequence: CDR1 SGHVS, CDR2 FNYEAQ. The CDR3 consists of 16 residues. The CDR3: CASSLRAGGPTDTQYF. In nucleotides, the CDR3 is TGTGCCAGCAGCTTAAGGGCGGGGGGGCCCACAGATACGCAGTATTTT.

This chain links TRBV5-1 with TRBJ2-6; D remains unclear. V gave up 5 bases and J gave up 0 bases, with 3 bases separating them. The CDR3 consists of 13 residues. CDR1 SGHRS and CDR2 YFSETQ come from the germline V gene. The CDR3 is CASRDSGANVLTF. The CDR3 DNA reads as TGCGCCAGCAGGGACTCTGGGGCCAACGTCCTGACTTTC.

The chain employs TRBV18 and TRBJ2-7, with D uncertain. This CDR3 has 14 residues. Germline V gene lookup returns CDR1 KGHSH and CDR2 LQKENI. V lost 6 bases and J lost 3, with 15 bases in between. The CDR3 nucleotides read TGTGCCAGCTCCGACCGGTCCAAGAGCTACGAGCAGTACTTC. The encoded protein is CASSDRSKSYEQYF. Drawing the rest from reference TRBV18 and TRBJ2-7, the complete variable domain is NAGVMQNPRHLVRRRGQEARLRCSPMKGHSHVYWYRQLPEEGLKFMVYLQKENIIDESGMPKERFSAEFPKEGPSILRIQQVVRGDSAAYFCASSDRSKSYEQYFGPGTRLTVT.

The V and J genes are TRBV7-9 and TRBJ2-2; D call uncertain. CDR1 SEHNR and CDR2 FQNEAQ come from the germline V gene (reference sequence). V lost 6 bases and J 7 bases, leaving 9 bases between the germline ends. This CDR3 has 12 residues. CDR3 nucleotide sequence: TGTGCCAGCAGGACTGGCGTCGGGGAGCTGTTTTTT. It translates to CASRTGVGELFF. The complete variable domain, with remaining parts taken from reference TRBV7-9 and TRBJ2-2, reads DTGVSQNPRHKITKRGQNVTFRCDPISEHNRLYWYRQTLGQGPEFLTYFQNEAQLEKSRLLSDRFSAERPKGSFSTLEIQRTEQGDSAMYLCASRTGVGELFFGEGSRLTVL.